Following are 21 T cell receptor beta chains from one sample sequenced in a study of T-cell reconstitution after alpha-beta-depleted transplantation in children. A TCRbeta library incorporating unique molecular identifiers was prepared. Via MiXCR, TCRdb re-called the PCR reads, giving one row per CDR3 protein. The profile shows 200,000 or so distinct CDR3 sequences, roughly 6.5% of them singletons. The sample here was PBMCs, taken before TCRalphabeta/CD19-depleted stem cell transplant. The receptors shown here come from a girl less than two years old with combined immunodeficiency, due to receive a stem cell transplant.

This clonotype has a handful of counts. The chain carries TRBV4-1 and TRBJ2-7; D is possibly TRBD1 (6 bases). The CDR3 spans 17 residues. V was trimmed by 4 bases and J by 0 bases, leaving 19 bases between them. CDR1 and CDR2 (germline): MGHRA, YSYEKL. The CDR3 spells CASSPTSGQGRSYEQYF. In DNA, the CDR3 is TGCGCCAGCAGCCCTACCTCCGGGCAGGGGCGCTCCTACGAGCAGTACTTC.

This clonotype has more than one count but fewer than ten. CDR3 sequence reads: CASSYSRATGNYQPQHF. For the CDR3, the DNA is TGTGCCAGCAGTTACTCAAGGGCGACAGGGAACTATCAGCCCCAGCATTTT. V gene TRBV6-2 or TRBV6-3 combines with J gene TRBJ1-5, with 7 bases identical to TRBD1. With V trimmed by 0 bases and J by 5 bases, 10 bases remained unmatched. From germline, CDR1 is MNHEY and CDR2 SVGEGT. This CDR3 spans 17 amino acids.

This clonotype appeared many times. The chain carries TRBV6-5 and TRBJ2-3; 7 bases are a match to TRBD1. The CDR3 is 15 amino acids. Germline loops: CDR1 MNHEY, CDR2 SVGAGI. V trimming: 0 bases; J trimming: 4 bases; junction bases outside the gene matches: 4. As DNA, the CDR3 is TGTGCCAGCAGTTACTCGATAGGGGGCGCAGATACGCAGTATTTT. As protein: CASSYSIGGADTQYF.

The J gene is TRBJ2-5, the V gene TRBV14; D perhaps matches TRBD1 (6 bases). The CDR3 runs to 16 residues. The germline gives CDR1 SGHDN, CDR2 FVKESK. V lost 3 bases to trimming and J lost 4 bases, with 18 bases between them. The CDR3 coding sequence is TGTGCCAGCAGCCAGGGTCAGGGGTTTTTGGTAGAGACCCAGTACTTC. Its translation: CASSQGQGFLVETQYF.

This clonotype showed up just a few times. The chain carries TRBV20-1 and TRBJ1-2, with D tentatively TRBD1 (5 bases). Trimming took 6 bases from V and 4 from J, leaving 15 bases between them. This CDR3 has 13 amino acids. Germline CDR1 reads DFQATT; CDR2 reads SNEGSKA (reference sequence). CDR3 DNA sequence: TGCAGTGCCATAGGGACGGACTTCTATGGCTACACCTTC. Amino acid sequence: CSAIGTDFYGYTF.

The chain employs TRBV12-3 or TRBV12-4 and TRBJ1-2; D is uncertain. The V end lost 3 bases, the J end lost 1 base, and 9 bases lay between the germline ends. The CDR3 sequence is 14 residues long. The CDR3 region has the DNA TGTGCCAGCAGTTTGAGCCTCTTTAACTATGGCTACACCTTC. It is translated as CASSLSLFNYGYTF.

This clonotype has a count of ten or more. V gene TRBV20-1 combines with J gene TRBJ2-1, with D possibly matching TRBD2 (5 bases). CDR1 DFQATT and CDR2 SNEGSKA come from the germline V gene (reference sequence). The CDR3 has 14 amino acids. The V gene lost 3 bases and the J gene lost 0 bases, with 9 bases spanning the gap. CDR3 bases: TGCAGTGCTAGTCCTAGCTACTCCTACAATGAGCAGTTCTTC. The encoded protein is CSASPSYSYNEQFF.

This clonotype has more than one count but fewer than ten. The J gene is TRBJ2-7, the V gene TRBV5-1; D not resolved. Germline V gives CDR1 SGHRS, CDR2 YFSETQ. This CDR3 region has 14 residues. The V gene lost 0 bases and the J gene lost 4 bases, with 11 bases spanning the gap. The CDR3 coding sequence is TGCGCCAGCAGCTTGGCTGTCAGGTCATACGAGCAGTACTTC. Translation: CASSLAVRSYEQYF.

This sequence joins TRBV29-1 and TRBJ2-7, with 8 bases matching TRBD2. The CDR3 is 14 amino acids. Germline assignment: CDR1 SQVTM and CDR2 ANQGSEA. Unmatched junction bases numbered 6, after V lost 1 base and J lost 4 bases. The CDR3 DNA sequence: TGCAGCGTTGAAGGAGCGGGAGATGATTACGAGCAGTACTTC. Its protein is CSVEGAGDDYEQYF.

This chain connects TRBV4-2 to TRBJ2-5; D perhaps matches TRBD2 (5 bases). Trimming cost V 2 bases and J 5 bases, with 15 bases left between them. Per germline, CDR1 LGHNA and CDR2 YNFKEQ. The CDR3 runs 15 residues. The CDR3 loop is CASSQLWLARETQYF. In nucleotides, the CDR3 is TGTGCCAGCAGCCAACTCTGGCTAGCCAGGGAGACCCAGTACTTC.

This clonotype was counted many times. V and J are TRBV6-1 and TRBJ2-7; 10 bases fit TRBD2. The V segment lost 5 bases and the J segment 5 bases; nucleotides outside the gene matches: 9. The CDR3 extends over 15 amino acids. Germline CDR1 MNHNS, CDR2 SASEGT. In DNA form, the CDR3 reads TGTGCCAGCAGTAGAGGGGCTAGCGGGAGTAACGAGCAGTACTTC. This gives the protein CASSRGASGSNEQYF.

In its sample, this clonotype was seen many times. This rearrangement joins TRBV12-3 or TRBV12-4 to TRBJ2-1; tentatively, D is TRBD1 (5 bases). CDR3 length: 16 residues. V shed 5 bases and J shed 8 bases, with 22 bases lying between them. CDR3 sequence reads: CASSPPGSAISDEQFF. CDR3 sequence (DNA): TGTGCCAGCAGTCCCCCAGGGTCGGCTATCTCGGATGAGCAGTTCTTC.

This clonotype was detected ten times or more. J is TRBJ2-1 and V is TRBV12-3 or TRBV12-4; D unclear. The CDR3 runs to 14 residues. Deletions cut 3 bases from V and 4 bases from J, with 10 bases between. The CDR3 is CASSFWPSYNEQFF. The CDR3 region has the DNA TGTGCCAGCAGTTTTTGGCCATCATACAATGAGCAGTTCTTC.

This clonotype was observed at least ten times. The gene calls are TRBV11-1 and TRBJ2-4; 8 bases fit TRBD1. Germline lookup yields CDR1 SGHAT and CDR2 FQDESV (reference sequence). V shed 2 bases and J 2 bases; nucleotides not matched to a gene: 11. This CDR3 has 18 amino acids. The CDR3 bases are TGTGCCAGCAGCTTAAGCCTTGGGACAGGTAACACCAAAAACATTCAGTACTTC. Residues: CASSLSLGTGNTKNIQYF. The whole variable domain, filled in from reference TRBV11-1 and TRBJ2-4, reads EAEVAQSPRYKITEKSQAVAFWCDPISGHATLYWYRQILGQGPELLVQFQDESVVDDSQLPKDRFSAERLKGVDSTLKIQPAELGDSAMYLCASSLSLGTGNTKNIQYFGAGTRLSVL.

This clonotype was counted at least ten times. CDR3 in DNA: TGCGCCAGCAGCCTCACTCCGGGACTGCCTAAAGAGACCCAGTACTTC. This codes for CASSLTPGLPKETQYF. V usage is TRBV4-1 and J usage is TRBJ2-5; a weak D match, TRBD2 (6 bases). This CDR3 has 16 residues. Germline values: CDR1 MGHRA, CDR2 YSYEKL. V lost 4 bases and J lost 3, with 18 bases in between.

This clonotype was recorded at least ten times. The CDR3 DNA sequence: TGTGCCAGCAGCTTACAGGGACTCCTGGCCTACACCGGGGAGCTGTTTTTT. Its translation: CASSLQGLLAYTGELFF. The gene calls are TRBV7-2 and TRBJ2-2; the D gene is possibly TRBD2 (6 bases). Germline V lookup: CDR1 SGHTA, CDR2 FQGNSA. Trimming stripped 2 bases from V and 3 bases from J, with 16 bases between. This CDR3 is 17 amino acids long.

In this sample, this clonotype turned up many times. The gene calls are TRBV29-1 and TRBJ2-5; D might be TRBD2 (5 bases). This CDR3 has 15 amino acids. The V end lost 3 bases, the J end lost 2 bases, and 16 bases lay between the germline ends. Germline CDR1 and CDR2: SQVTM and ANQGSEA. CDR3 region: CSVDGVAEPQETQYF. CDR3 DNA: TGCAGCGTTGACGGGGTGGCGGAGCCGCAAGAGACCCAGTACTTC.

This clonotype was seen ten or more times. In nucleotides, the CDR3 is TGCAGTGCTCCCCCCCGGGGTTCCTACGAGCAGTACTTC. Its translation: CSAPPRGSYEQYF. The rearrangement uses TRBV20-1 and TRBJ2-7; the D gene is possibly TRBD2 (5 bases). V gave up 5 bases and J gave up 1 base, with 12 bases separating them. This CDR3 region has 13 residues. Germline CDR1 is DFQATT and CDR2 is SNEGSKA (reference sequence).

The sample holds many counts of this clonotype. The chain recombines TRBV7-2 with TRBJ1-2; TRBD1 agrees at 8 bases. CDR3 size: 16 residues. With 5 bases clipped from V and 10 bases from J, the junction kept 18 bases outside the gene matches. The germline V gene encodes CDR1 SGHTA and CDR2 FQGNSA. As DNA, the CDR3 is TGTGCCAGCAGCGACCGCCCCCCCGGGACAGGTGTAGCCTACACCTTC. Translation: CASSDRPPGTGVAYTF.

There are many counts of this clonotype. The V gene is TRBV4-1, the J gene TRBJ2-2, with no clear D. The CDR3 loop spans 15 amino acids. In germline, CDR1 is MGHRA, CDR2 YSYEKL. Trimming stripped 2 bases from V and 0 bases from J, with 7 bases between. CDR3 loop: CASSQSRANTGELFF. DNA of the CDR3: TGCGCCAGCAGCCAATCCAGAGCGAACACCGGGGAGCTGTTTTTT.

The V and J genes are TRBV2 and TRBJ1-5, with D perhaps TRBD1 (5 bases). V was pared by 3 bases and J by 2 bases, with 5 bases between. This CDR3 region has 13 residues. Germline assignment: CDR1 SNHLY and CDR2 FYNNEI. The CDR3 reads CASSDRGNQPQHF. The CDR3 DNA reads TGTGCCAGCAGTGACAGGGGCAATCAGCCCCAGCATTTT.